The T cell receptor beta chain under discussion was sequenced for a study of T cells after somatic rescue of genetic block. The assay was immunoSEQ multiplex PCR, and TCRdb's table has in-frame clones only and misses some. The sample comprises around 50,000 clones, 90% to 97% of which are singletons, and roughly 0.077% rests with the top ten. The V end lost 4 bases, the J end lost 2 bases, and 6 bases lay between the germline ends. This CDR3 comprises 13 residues. Germline V lookup: CDR1 LNHDA, CDR2 SQIVND (reference sequence). This TCR was sampled from a child younger than two. The specimen was peripheral blood mononuclear cells (PBMCs). The chain combines TRBV19 with TRBJ1-5, with a possible D match to TRBD1 (6 bases). DNA of the CDR3: TGTGCCAGTAGTAGACAGGGCAATCAGCCCCAGCATTTT. Encoded protein: CASSRQGNQPQHF.